This T cell receptor beta chain emerged from a study of T cells in Graves' hyperthyroidism and ophthalmopathy. Across the whole study: Peripheral blood samples were taken at initial diagnosis, prior to any treatment.

Uncontrolled infections, other autoimmune diseases, pregnancy or lactation led to exclusion of patients. Cells are PBMCs isolated from 9 to 10 ml of fresh blood. Trimming pared 2 bases from V and 6 bases from J, leaving 8 bases between. CDR3 length: 13 residues. Per the germline V gene, CDR1 is SGDLS and CDR2 is YYNGEE. This clonotype came up many times. Amplification targeted TCR beta CDR3 regions from RNA transcripts. When the TCR CDR3 underwent first-round RT-PCR, the HTBI primer set was used. TCRdb itself ran the multiplex PCR reads through MiXCR, one entry per CDR3 protein. Altogether some 300,000 distinct CDR3 sequences are present, 16% being singletons, with the ten largest covering roughly 31%.

Material for sequencing was blood. This clonotype originated in a man aged 30-40 years with Graves' hyperthyroidism. The V gene is TRBV9, the J gene TRBJ2-2, with D unresolved. The CDR3 protein is CASSVYVAGELFF. The CDR3 nucleotides are TGTGCCAGCAGCGTTTACGTGGCCGGGGAGCTGTTTTTT.